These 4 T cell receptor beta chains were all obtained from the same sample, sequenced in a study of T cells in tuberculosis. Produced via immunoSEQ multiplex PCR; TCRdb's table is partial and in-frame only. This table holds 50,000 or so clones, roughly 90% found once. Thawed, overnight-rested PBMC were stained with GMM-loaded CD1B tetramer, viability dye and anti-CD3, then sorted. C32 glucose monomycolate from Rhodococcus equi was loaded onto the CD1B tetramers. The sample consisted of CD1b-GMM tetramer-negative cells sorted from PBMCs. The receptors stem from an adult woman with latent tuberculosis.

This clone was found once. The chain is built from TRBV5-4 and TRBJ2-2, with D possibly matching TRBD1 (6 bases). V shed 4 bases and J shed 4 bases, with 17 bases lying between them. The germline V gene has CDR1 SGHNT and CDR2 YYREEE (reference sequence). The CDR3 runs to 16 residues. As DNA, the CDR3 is TGTGCCAGCAGCCCGGACAGAGAAGGGAGCACCGGGGAGCTGTTTTTT. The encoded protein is CASSPDREGSTGELFF.

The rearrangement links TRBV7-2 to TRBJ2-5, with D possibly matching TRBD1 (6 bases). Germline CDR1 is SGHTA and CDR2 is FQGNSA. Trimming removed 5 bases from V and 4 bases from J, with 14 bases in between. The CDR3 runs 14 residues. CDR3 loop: CASSPEGELETQYF. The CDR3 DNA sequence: TGTGCCAGCAGCCCCGAGGGGGAATTAGAGACCCAGTACTTC.

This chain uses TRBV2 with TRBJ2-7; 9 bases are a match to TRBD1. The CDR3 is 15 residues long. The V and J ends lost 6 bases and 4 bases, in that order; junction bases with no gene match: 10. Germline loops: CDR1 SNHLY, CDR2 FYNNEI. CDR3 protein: CASRETGTGTYEQYF. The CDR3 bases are TGTGCCAGCAGGGAAACCGGGACAGGGACTTACGAGCAGTACTTC.

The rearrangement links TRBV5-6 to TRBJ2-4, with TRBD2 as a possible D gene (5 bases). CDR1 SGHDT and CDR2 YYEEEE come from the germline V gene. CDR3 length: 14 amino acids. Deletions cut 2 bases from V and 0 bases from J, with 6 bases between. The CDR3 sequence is CASSLLVAKNIQYF. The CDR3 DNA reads TGTGCCAGCAGCTTACTAGTAGCCAAAAACATTCAGTACTTC. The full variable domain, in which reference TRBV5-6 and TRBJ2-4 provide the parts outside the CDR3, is DAGVTQSPTHLIKTRGQQVTLRCSPKSGHDTVSWYQQALGQGPQFIFQYYEEEERQRGNFPDRFSGHQFPNYSSELNVNALLLGDSALYLCASSLLVAKNIQYFGAGTRLSVL.